Listed here are 20 T cell receptor beta chains from one sample, sequenced in a study of post-analysis software for immune sequencing data. Prepared TCR beta cDNA libraries contained unique molecular identifiers. Each CDR3 protein is one row after TCRdb ran MiXCR on the PCR reads. This sample has about 210,000 distinct CDR3 sequences, with 29% found just once. Findings of the study overall: In patients, TRBV5-6, TRBV5-1 and TRBV20-1 belonged to roughly 5 TRBV segments found more frequently than in controls.

These receptors lack a known antigen. Input material: blood. Every receptor here comes from a girl aged 2 to 17 with multiple sclerosis.

This chain joins TRBV18 and TRBJ2-3; D call uncertain. V dropped 3 bases and J dropped 5 bases, with 6 bases sitting between them. This CDR3 is built from 12 residues. The germline V gene encodes CDR1 KGHSH and CDR2 LQKENI. The CDR3 loop reads CASSPKEDTQYF. CDR3 sequence (DNA): TGTGCCAGCTCACCCAAGGAAGATACGCAGTATTTT. Full variable domain (missing parts from reference TRBV18 and TRBJ2-3): NAGVMQNPRHLVRRRGQEARLRCSPMKGHSHVYWYRQLPEEGLKFMVYLQKENIIDESGMPKERFSAEFPKEGPSILRIQQVVRGDSAAYFCASSPKEDTQYFGPGTRLTVL.

The chain joins TRBV6-5 to TRBJ2-2; D not certain. The CDR3 has 13 residues. Trimming took 4 bases from V and 1 from J, leaving 4 bases between them. Germline lookup yields CDR1 MNHEY and CDR2 SVGAGI. The DNA of the CDR3 is TGTGCCAGCAGTTTTAGGAACACCGGGGAGCTGTTTTTT. It yields the protein CASSFRNTGELFF.

V and J are TRBV5-1 and TRBJ2-1, with D possibly being TRBD2 (6 bases). The germline V gene has CDR1 SGHRS and CDR2 YFSETQ. V lost 1 base and J 4 bases, leaving 12 bases between the germline ends. The length of the CDR3 is 15 residues. In DNA, the CDR3 is TGCGCCAGCAGCTTGTCGAGCGGGCGGTACAATGAGCAGTTCTTC. Its translation is CASSLSSGRYNEQFF.

This clonotype was observed a handful of times. The rearrangement joins TRBV6-6 to TRBJ1-2; 9 bases align to TRBD1. V trimming: 6 bases; J trimming: 5 bases; junction bases outside the gene matches: 4. CDR1 is MNHNY and CDR2 is SVGAGI in the germline V gene (reference sequence). The length of the CDR3 is 13 residues. This CDR3 is CASRLTGGYGYTF. The CDR3 DNA follows: TGTGCCAGCAGGCTGACAGGGGGGTATGGCTACACCTTC.

This clonotype was seen at least ten times. V gene TRBV5-1 combines with J gene TRBJ1-5; 10 bases line up with TRBD1. Germline trimming cut 4 bases from V and 2 bases from J; bases unmatched to any gene: 6. Germline CDR1 is SGHRS and CDR2 is YFSETQ. The CDR3 length is 16 residues. The CDR3 nucleotides are TGCGCCAGCAGCCTGGGGACAGGGGTTGGCAATCAGCCCCAGCATTTT. Protein product: CASSLGTGVGNQPQHF.

In its sample, this clonotype was seen many times. The chain employs TRBV10-2 and TRBJ2-7; D call uncertain. V gave up 6 bases and J gave up 1 base, with 13 bases separating them. The germline V gene has CDR1 WSHSY and CDR2 SAAADI. This CDR3 contains 14 residues. The CDR3 coding sequence is TGCGCCAGCAGACTGGCGGATACTTCCTACGAGCAGTACTTC. Encoded protein: CASRLADTSYEQYF.

The rearrangement uses TRBV5-1 and TRBJ2-2; 9 positions match TRBD1. Germline CDR1 is SGHRS and CDR2 is YFSETQ. The CDR3 is 16 amino acids. Trimming at V came to 4 bases and at J to 3 bases, leaving 7 bases not matched to a gene. CDR3 protein: CASSRTGASDTGELFF. The DNA for the CDR3 is TGCGCCAGCAGCCGGACAGGGGCCAGTGACACCGGGGAGCTGTTTTTT.

This chain connects TRBV28 to TRBJ1-2, with D possibly TRBD1 on 5 matching bases. V was cut by 9 bases and J by 7 bases, with 18 bases left in between. Looked up from germline, CDR1 is MDHEN and CDR2 is SYDVKM. This CDR3 is 13 amino acids long. Here the CDR3 reads CARSTGQGFGYTF. Here the CDR3 DNA reads TGTGCCAGGTCCACTGGGCAGGGTTTTGGCTACACCTTC.

This clonotype showed up many times. J is TRBJ2-5 and V is TRBV20-1, with D maybe TRBD1 (6 bases). Germline CDR1 is DFQATT and CDR2 is SNEGSKA (reference sequence). This CDR3 has 15 residues. Deletions cut 3 bases from V and 0 bases from J, with 14 bases between. In DNA, the CDR3 is TGCAGTGCTAGTCGTCCTACAGGGCACCAAGAGACCCAGTACTTC. It codes for CSASRPTGHQETQYF.

Concerning this clonotype itself: Compared with germline, one end of the junction differs, possibly owing to a read error. V usage is TRBV4-1 and J usage is TRBJ2-1; D may be TRBD2 (5 bases). CDR1 is MGHRA and CDR2 is YSYEKL in the germline V gene. The length of the CDR3 is 16 residues. CDR3 coding DNA: TGCGCCGGCAGCCAAGCTCTCGGGAAGGACTACAATGAGCAGTTCTTC. Translation gives CAGSQALGKDYNEQFF.

The V and J genes are TRBV2 and TRBJ2-4; either TRBD1 or TRBD2 may fit D (7 bases each). This CDR3 spans 14 amino acids. V gave up 2 bases and J gave up 7 bases, with 12 bases separating them. In germline, CDR1 is SNHLY, CDR2 FYNNEI. The CDR3 spells CASSETQGGNIQYF. As DNA, the CDR3 is TGTGCCAGCAGTGAAACGCAGGGGGGGAACATTCAGTACTTC.

This clonotype has a handful of counts. At one end, the junction sequence differs from germline, possibly due to a read error. J is TRBJ2-5 and V is TRBV29-1; 7 bases match TRBD1. The CDR3 covers 12 residues. Germline CDR1 SQVTM, CDR2 ANQGSEA. The CDR3 bases are TGCAGCGCGACGACAGGGTATGAGACCCGGTACTTC. Protein: CSATTGYETRYF.

The table lists this clonotype with a few counts. V is TRBV28 and J is TRBJ1-5; D is unresolved. The CDR3 length is 12 residues. Per the germline V gene, CDR1 is MDHEN and CDR2 is SYDVKM. The V end lost 8 bases, the J end lost 1 base, and 6 bases lay between the germline ends. The CDR3 nucleotides read TGTGCCAGCCGGTGGAGCAATCAGCCCCAGCATTTT. Translating gives CASRWSNQPQHF.

The sample holds a few counts of this clonotype. The chain joins TRBV6-1 to TRBJ1-1, with D unresolved. The germline V gene has CDR1 MNHNS and CDR2 SASEGT. Trimming removed 1 base at V and 8 bases at J, with 8 bases between. This CDR3 has 12 residues. CDR3 nucleotide sequence: TGTGCCAGCAGTGAAGTAGGGAGCGAAGCTTTCTTT. It is translated as CASSEVGSEAFF.

This clonotype showed up many times. The DNA is left out, because the CDR3 cannot be placed on it with certainty; the CDR3 is given as TCRdb lists it. V gene TRBV2 combines with J gene TRBJ2-5. Including both end residues, the CDR3 is 13 amino acids long. Germline V gene data show CDR1 as SNHLY and CDR2 as FYNNEI. CDR3 loop: CASSEAFFETQYF.

This clonotype showed up many times. The CDR3, as DNA: TGCAGCGTCGCTACGGACAGTACCTACAATGAGCAGTTCTTC. Its translation is CSVATDSTYNEQFF. This chain connects TRBV29-1 to TRBJ2-1; D might be TRBD1 (6 bases). This CDR3 has 14 residues. With 6 bases removed from V and 2 bases from J, the gap between germline ends came to 14 bases. Germline V CDR1 and CDR2: SQVTM, ANQGSEA.

This clonotype occurred many times. CDR3 nucleotide sequence: TGTGCCAGCAGCCAGATTGGCGGGAGAAGAAGGAATGAGCAGTTCTTC. This sequence encodes CASSQIGGRRRNEQFF. The chain carries TRBV3-1 and TRBJ2-1; the match to TRBD2 covers 7 bases. CDR1 and CDR2 from the germline V gene are LGHDT and YNNKEL (reference sequence). The CDR3 spans 16 residues. V dropped 3 bases and J dropped 7; count of bases not matched to a gene: 12.

Remarks on this clonotype: The junction differs from germline at one of its ends, possibly a read error. J is TRBJ2-6 and V is TRBV2; possibly TRBD2 for D (6 bases). The germline gives CDR1 SNHLY, CDR2 FYNNEI. The CDR3 consists of 17 residues. CDR3 sequence reads: CASSLTRPASGANVPTF. In DNA form, the CDR3 reads TGTGCCAGCAGCCTGACTAGGCCAGCCTCTGGGGCCAACGTCCCGACTTTC.

This clonotype was recorded at least ten times. V gene TRBV20-1 combines with J gene TRBJ2-5; D is unresolved. The CDR3 is made up of 11 amino acids. The V end was cut by 6 bases, the J end by 7 bases, with 12 bases between. CDR1 is DFQATT, CDR2 SNEGSKA, per germline (reference sequence). The CDR3 coding sequence is TGCAGTGCCCCGTCCTTGGGGACCCAGTACTTC. Translating gives CSAPSLGTQYF.

In the case of this clonotype: A junction end diverges from the germline sequence, so it may reflect a read error. J is TRBJ2-1 and V is TRBV20-1; 8 bases match TRBD2. The CDR3 extends over 15 amino acids. Germline V gives CDR1 DFQATT, CDR2 SNEGSKA (reference sequence). The CDR3 here is CGARNLAGAFSEQFF. DNA for the CDR3: TGCGGTGCCCGAAATCTAGCGGGCGCGTTCAGTGAGCAGTTCTTC.